This is a list of T cell receptor beta chains from one sample in a study of CD8 T cells in Susac syndrome. TCRdb analysed the immunoSEQ multiplex PCR reads with MiXCR anew, one entry per CDR3 protein. The table lists some 90,000 distinct CDR3 sequences, about 93% of them singletons. The material sequenced was CD8+ T cells from PBMCs. Source of these receptors: a human donor in good health. CDR3s include the opening cysteine and the closing phenylalanine or tryptophan. D genes are given only for firm matches. The listing skips clone size in some rows; elsewhere it reads once, few, many or a size class.

D	size	V	J	CDR3	DNA
NA	NA	TRBV5-1	TRBJ2-1	CASSPSSLSSYNEQFF	TGCGCCAGCAGTCCAAGCTCGTTAAGCTCCTACAATGAGCAGTTCTTC
NA	NA	TRBV18	TRBJ1-5	CASSPDSNQPQHF	TGTGCCAGCTCACCCGACAGCAATCAGCCCCAGCATTTT
NA	NA	TRBV13	TRBJ2-1	CASSDRDSNNEQFF	TGTGCCAGCAGCGACCGGGACTCGAACAATGAGCAGTTCTTC
TRBD1	NA	TRBV4-1	TRBJ2-4	CASSGQGDIQYF	TGCGCCAGCTCTGGACAGGGCGACATTCAGTACTTC
NA	NA	TRBV3-1	TRBJ2-7	CASSPFLSNEQYF	TGTGCCAGCAGCCCCTTTCTGTCGAATGAGCAGTACTTC
TRBD1	NA	TRBV2	TRBJ2-7	CASSDDGTGDEQYF	TGTGCCAGCAGTGACGATGGGACAGGCGACGAGCAGTACTTC
NA	NA	TRBV20-1	TRBJ2-7	CSARPPDTYEQYF	TGCAGTGCTAGACCCCCGGACACCTACGAGCAGTACTTC
NA	NA	TRBV5-6	TRBJ2-1	CATYRGGENEQFF	TGTGCCACCTACAGGGGAGGGGAAAATGAGCAGTTCTTC
TRBD2	NA	TRBV13	TRBJ2-1	CASSLGSSGGSSYNEQFF	TGTGCCAGCAGCTTAGGCTCTAGCGGGGGCTCTTCCTACAATGAGCAGTTCTTC
NA	once	TRBV15	TRBJ2-1	CATSRDPRGRGEQFF	TGTGCCACCAGCAGAGATCCCCGGGGGCGGGGTGAGCAGTTCTTC
NA	NA	TRBV27	TRBJ2-7	CASSPGRGYEQYF	TGTGCCAGCAGTCCTGGGCGGGGCTACGAGCAGTACTTC
NA	NA	TRBV27	TRBJ1-1	CASTLGLNTEAFF	TGTGCCAGCACCCTGGGCCTGAACACTGAAGCTTTCTTT
TRBD1	NA	TRBV3-1	TRBJ2-7	CASSRPGQGRNEQYF	TGTGCCAGCAGCCGTCCGGGACAGGGAAGAAACGAGCAGTACTTC
NA	NA	TRBV19	TRBJ2-4	CASSSLTEGTLAKNIQYF	TGTGCCAGTAGTTCCCTTACAGAGGGGACACTAGCCAAAAACATTCAGTACTTC
NA	once	TRBV6-1	TRBJ1-5	CASSEISWTSHF	TGTGCCAGCAGTGAAATTTCTTGGACGTCGCATTTT